One T cell receptor (beta chain) is described in this entry. TCRdb re-called the 5' RACE reads and gives one entry per CDR3 protein, without DNA. The repertoire table contains about 300,000 distinct CDR3 sequences. This specimen belongs to a study of monozygotic twins with inflammatory bowel disease. No sorting of T cells preceded isolation of total RNA from whole blood. The CDR3 runs 18 residues. Germline V gene sequence: CDR1 MNHEY, CDR2 SVGAGI. V gene TRBV6-5 combines with J gene TRBJ1-2. The sequenced sample was blood. The receptor was isolated from a human donor with ulcerative colitis or Crohn's disease, or a healthy co-twin of an affected twin (not recorded which). This chain's CDR3 is CASSYSSTSARPVYGYTF.